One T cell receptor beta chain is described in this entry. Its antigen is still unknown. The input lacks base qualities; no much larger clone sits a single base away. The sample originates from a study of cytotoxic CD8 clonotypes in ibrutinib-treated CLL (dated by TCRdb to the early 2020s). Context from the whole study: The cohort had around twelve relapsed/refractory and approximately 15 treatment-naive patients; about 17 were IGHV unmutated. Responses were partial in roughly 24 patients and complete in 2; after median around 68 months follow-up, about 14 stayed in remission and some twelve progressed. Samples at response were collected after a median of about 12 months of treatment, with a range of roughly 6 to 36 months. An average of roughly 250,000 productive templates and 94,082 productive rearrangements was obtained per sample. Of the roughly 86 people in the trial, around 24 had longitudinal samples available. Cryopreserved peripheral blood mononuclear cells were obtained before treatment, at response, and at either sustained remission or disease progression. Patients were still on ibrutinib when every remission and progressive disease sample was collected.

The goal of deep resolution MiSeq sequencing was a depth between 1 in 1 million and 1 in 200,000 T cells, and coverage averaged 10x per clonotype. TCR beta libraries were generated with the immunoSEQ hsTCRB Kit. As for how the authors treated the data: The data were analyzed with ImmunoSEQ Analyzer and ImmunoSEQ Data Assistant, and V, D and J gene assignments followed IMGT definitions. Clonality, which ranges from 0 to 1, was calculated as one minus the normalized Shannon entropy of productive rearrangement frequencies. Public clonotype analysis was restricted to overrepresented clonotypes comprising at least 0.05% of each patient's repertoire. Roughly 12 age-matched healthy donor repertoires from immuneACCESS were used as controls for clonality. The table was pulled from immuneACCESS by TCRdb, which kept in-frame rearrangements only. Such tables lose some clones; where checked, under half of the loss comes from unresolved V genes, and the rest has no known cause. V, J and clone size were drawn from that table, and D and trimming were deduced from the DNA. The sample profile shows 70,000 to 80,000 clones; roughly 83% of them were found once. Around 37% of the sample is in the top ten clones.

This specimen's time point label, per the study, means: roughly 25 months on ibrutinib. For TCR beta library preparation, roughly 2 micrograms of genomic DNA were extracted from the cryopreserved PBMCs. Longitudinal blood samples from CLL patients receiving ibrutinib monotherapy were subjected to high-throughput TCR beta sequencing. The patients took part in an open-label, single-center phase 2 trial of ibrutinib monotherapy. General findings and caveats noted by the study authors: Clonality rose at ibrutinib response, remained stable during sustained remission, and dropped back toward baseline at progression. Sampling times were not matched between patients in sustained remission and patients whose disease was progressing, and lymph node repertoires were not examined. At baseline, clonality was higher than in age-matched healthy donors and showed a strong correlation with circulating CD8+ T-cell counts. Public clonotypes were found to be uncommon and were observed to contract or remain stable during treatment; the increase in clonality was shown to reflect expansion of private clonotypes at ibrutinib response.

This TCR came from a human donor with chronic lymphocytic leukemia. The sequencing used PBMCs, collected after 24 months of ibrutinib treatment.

CDR3 loop: CASSEMSGPNYGYTF. The DNA sequence reads TGTGCCAGCAGTGAAATGTCGGGACCGAACTATGGCTACACCTTC. The receptor chain draws on TRBV6-1 and TRBJ1-2; perhaps TRBD1 is the D gene, with 5 bases matching. V is pared back by 2 bases and J by 2 bases, with 12 bases lying between the germline termini. The cysteine opens and the phenylalanine closes a CDR3 of 15 amino acids. The entry retains the CDR3 DNA only, 45 bases that are in frame from base 1. Based on the germline V gene, the CDR1 and CDR2 sequences are MNHNS and SASEGT.